A single sample gave rise to the 29 T cell receptor beta chains below, sequenced in a study of blood T cell repertoires in COVID-19. Method: immunoSEQ multiplex PCR; TCRdb's copy keeps in-frame clones and lacks some. The sample carries roughly 180,000 clones, over 70% recorded once. Sequenced sample: peripheral blood. Receptor source: a man in his fifties or sixties with active or convalescent COVID-19.

J is TRBJ1-2 and V is TRBV7-9; D may be TRBD1 (5 bases). The germline CDR1 and CDR2 sequences are SEHNR and FQNEAQ (reference sequence). Trimming left V 4 bases short and J 0 bases short, with 9 bases between. The CDR3 is 14 residues long. CDR3 bases: TGTGCCAGCAGCTCCACAGGAACTAACTATGGCTACACCTTC. Protein product: CASSSTGTNYGYTF.

This rearrangement joins TRBV7-9 to TRBJ1-5; maybe TRBD1 (6 bases). Germline CDR1 and CDR2: SEHNR and FQNEAQ (reference sequence). This CDR3 region has 14 residues. V dropped 1 base and J dropped 6 bases, with 10 bases sitting between them. The CDR3 sequence: CASSLGGLAQPQHF. The CDR3, as DNA: TGTGCCAGCAGCTTAGGGGGGCTGGCTCAGCCCCAGCATTTT.

J is TRBJ1-2 and V is TRBV4-1; D is uncertain. Germline values: CDR1 MGHRA, CDR2 YSYEKL. Trimming took 3 bases from V and 3 from J, leaving 11 bases between them. The CDR3 is 14 residues long. In DNA form, the CDR3 reads TGCGCCAGCAGCCATGCAGATCAGGACTATGGCTACACCTTC. Protein sequence: CASSHADQDYGYTF.

The V gene is TRBV9, the J gene TRBJ2-5; no reliable D call. CDR3 length: 11 amino acids. Between the trimmed V and J ends, which lost 7 bases and 3 bases, there was a span of 7 bases. Germline CDR1 and CDR2: SGDLS and YYNGEE. As DNA, the CDR3 is TGTGCCAGCGGCACAGAAGAGACCCAGTACTTC. Translation: CASGTEETQYF.

The V gene is TRBV5-5, the J gene TRBJ2-7; D might be TRBD2 (5 bases). The germline CDR1 and CDR2 sequences are SGHKS and YYEKEE (reference sequence). The CDR3 loop spans 12 amino acids. Trimming stripped 5 bases from V and 0 bases from J, with 6 bases between. CDR3: CASSEGSYEQYF. For the CDR3, the DNA is TGTGCCAGCAGTGAGGGCTCCTACGAGCAGTACTTC.

This clone was seen once. The chain combines TRBV27 with TRBJ2-3; D is perhaps TRBD1 (5 bases). The germline V gene encodes CDR1 MNHEY and CDR2 SMNVEV (reference sequence). The CDR3 contains 15 residues. V was clipped by 7 bases and J by 4 bases, with 18 bases between them. The CDR3 DNA sequence: TGTGCCAGCAACCTTAGAGCAGGGTGGGCAGATACGCAGTATTTT. Translation: CASNLRAGWADTQYF.

The V gene is TRBV18, the J gene TRBJ1-5; 8 bases align to TRBD1. V lost 5 bases and J lost 2; bases outside the gene matches: 5. CDR3 length: 15 amino acids. Germline CDR1 is KGHSH and CDR2 is LQKENI. The CDR3 region is CASSRTGNGNQPQHF. The CDR3 DNA sequence: TGTGCCAGCTCAAGGACAGGGAATGGCAATCAGCCCCAGCATTTT.

The chain couples TRBV11-2 to TRBJ1-3; D is possibly TRBD1 (6 bases). This CDR3 region has 18 residues. V was clipped by 1 base and J by 2 bases, with 18 bases between them. Germline CDR1 and CDR2: SGHAT and FQNNGV. CDR3 sequence: CASSLVGTGLITGNTIYF. The CDR3 nucleotides read TGTGCCAGCAGCTTAGTTGGTACAGGGTTAATTACTGGAAACACCATATATTTT.

Note on this clone: In the same sample, other DNA sequences code for this CDR3. The chain combines TRBV28 with TRBJ2-7, with D hard to call. Per germline, CDR1 MDHEN and CDR2 SYDVKM. The CDR3 covers 13 residues. V lost 3 bases, J lost 0 bases, and 6 bases lay in between. CDR3 protein: CASSLGSSYEQYF. In DNA form, the CDR3 reads TGTGCCAGCAGTTTGGGCAGCTCCTACGAGCAGTACTTC. The full variable domain, completed using reference TRBV28 and TRBJ2-7, is DVKVTQSSRYLVKRTGEKVFLECVQDMDHENMFWYRQDPGLGLRLIYFSYDVKMKEKGDIPEGYSVSREKKERFSLILESASTNQTSMYLCASSLGSSYEQYFGPGTRLTVT.

The chain is built from TRBV25-1 and TRBJ2-5, with 7 bases identical to TRBD1. CDR3 length: 14 residues. CDR1 is MGHDK and CDR2 is SYGVNS in the germline V gene. With 4 bases clipped from V and 5 bases from J, the junction kept 7 bases outside the gene matches. The CDR3 region is CASSVSGGRETQYF. Here the CDR3 DNA reads TGTGCCAGCAGTGTCTCAGGGGGAAGGGAGACCCAGTACTTC. Based on the CDR3 plus reference TRBV25-1 and TRBJ2-5, the full variable domain is EADIYQTPRYLVIGTGKKITLECSQTMGHDKMYWYQQDPGMELHLIHYSYGVNSTEKGDLSSESTVSRIRTEHFPLTLESARPSHTSQYLCASSVSGGRETQYFGPGTRLLVL.

This clone was seen only once. The rearrangement links TRBV4-1 to TRBJ2-7; perhaps TRBD1 as D (6 bases). CDR3 size: 18 residues. CDR1 is MGHRA, CDR2 YSYEKL, per germline. V lost 3 bases to trimming and J lost 5 bases, with 26 bases between them. The CDR3 bases are TGCGCCAGCAGCCAGTCACGGAGGCAGGGGACGTCATTCCACGAGCAGTACTTC. Protein sequence: CASSQSRRQGTSFHEQYF.

This clone was seen at least ten times. The V and J genes are TRBV4-3 and TRBJ1-5; TRBD1 is a possible D gene (5 bases). Germline V CDR1 and CDR2: LGHNA, YSLEER. There are 15 residues in the CDR3. The V and J ends lost 0 bases and 2 bases respectively, with 8 bases between them. CDR3 loop: CASSQDPQGNQPQHF. The CDR3 nucleotides are TGCGCCAGCAGCCAAGATCCACAGGGCAATCAGCCCCAGCATTTT.

The chain uses TRBV4-1 and TRBJ2-4, with D possibly TRBD1 on 6 matching bases. V lost 1 base, J lost 8 bases, and 15 bases lay in between. The CDR3 sequence is 15 residues long. Germline CDR1 is MGHRA and CDR2 is YSYEKL. CDR3 region: CASSQAGIQGDIQYF. Written as DNA, the CDR3 is TGCGCCAGCAGCCAAGCCGGGATACAGGGAGACATTCAGTACTTC.

This sequence joins TRBV5-1 and TRBJ1-1, with D unclear. This CDR3 region has 13 residues. Trimming cost V 4 bases and J 7 bases, with 14 bases left between them. Germline lookup yields CDR1 SGHRS and CDR2 YFSETQ. The CDR3 nucleotides are TGCGCCAGCAGCCTAGTATCGGGGTTTGAAGCTTTCTTT. This translates into CASSLVSGFEAFF.

The V and J genes are TRBV6-2 or TRBV6-3 and TRBJ1-5; D is undetermined. The CDR3 is 13 amino acids. Germline loops: CDR1 MNHEY, CDR2 SVGEGT. The V end was cut by 5 bases, the J end by 2 bases, with 7 bases between. CDR3 nucleotides: TGTGCCAGCAGTCCCGCGGGCAATCAGCCCCAGCATTTT. Protein: CASSPAGNQPQHF.

The gene calls are TRBV18 and TRBJ1-1; 7 bases line up with TRBD1. Looked up from germline, CDR1 is KGHSH and CDR2 is LQKENI. The CDR3 is 13 residues long. J lost 8 bases, V lost 3 bases, and 6 bases had no gene match. For the CDR3, the DNA is TGTGCCAGCTCACCCCTGAGGACAGGAGAAGCTTTCTTT. It translates to CASSPLRTGEAFF.

The V gene is TRBV19, the J gene TRBJ1-1; tentatively, D is TRBD1 (6 bases). Germline V gene data show CDR1 as LNHDA and CDR2 as SQIVND (reference sequence). V was trimmed by 3 bases and J by 3 bases, leaving 8 bases between them. This CDR3 is built from 13 residues. This CDR3 is CASSIEGDTEAFF. DNA of the CDR3: TGTGCCAGTAGTATTGAGGGGGACACTGAAGCTTTCTTT.

J is TRBJ2-7 and V is TRBV7-8, with 7 bases matching TRBD2. V was clipped by 0 bases and J by 3 bases; unmatched bases: 2. The CDR3 is 14 residues long. Germline loops: CDR1 SGHVS, CDR2 FQNEAQ. CDR3 protein: CASSLAGGSYEQYF. The DNA for the CDR3 is TGTGCCAGCAGCTTAGCTGGCGGGAGCTACGAGCAGTACTTC. Based on the CDR3 plus reference TRBV7-8 and TRBJ2-7, the full variable domain is GAGVSQSPRYKVAKRGQDVALRCDPISGHVSLFWYQQALGQGPEFLTYFQNEAQLDKSGLPSDRFFAERPEGSVSTLKIQRTQQEDSAVYLCASSLAGGSYEQYFGPGTRLTVT.

This clone was found a few times. This chain uses TRBV6-2 or TRBV6-3 with TRBJ2-5; 7 bases are shared with TRBD2. With V trimmed by 5 bases and J by 1 base, 4 bases remained unmatched. Germline CDR1 is MNHEY and CDR2 is SVGEGT. The CDR3 is 14 residues long. The CDR3 loop reads CASSALALQETQYF. CDR3 DNA sequence: TGTGCCAGCAGTGCACTAGCGCTCCAAGAGACCCAGTACTTC.

This rearrangement joins TRBV9 to TRBJ2-5; a possible D gene is TRBD2 (6 bases). The CDR3 spans 16 residues. Germline-derived CDR1 and CDR2 are SGDLS and YYNGEE. V was pared by 1 base and J by 1 base, with 14 bases between. The CDR3 sequence: CASSVSYGGGQETQYF. The CDR3 DNA follows: TGTGCCAGCAGCGTAAGTTACGGGGGAGGCCAAGAGACCCAGTACTTC.

The gene calls are TRBV19 and TRBJ2-5; 7 positions agree with TRBD2. V lost 4 bases to trimming and J lost 5 bases; unmatched junction nucleotides: 7. The CDR3 covers 14 residues. CDR1 is LNHDA and CDR2 is SQIVND in the germline V gene (reference sequence). In DNA form, the CDR3 reads TGTGCCAGTAGTAGAGGCGGGAGTGAGGAGACCCAGTACTTC. Residues: CASSRGGSEETQYF.

The rearrangement uses TRBV5-4 and TRBJ2-5; 10 nucleotides match TRBD1. The CDR3 has 17 residues. The ends lost 5 bases at V and 5 bases at J; junction bases unmatched: 15. Per the germline V gene, CDR1 is SGHNT and CDR2 is YYREEE (reference sequence). The CDR3 DNA sequence: TGTGCCAGCAGTTCTAGACAGGGGGCTGAAATTGGGGAGACCCAGTACTTC. Translated: CASSSRQGAEIGETQYF.

The chain links TRBV27 to TRBJ2-1; 13 bases align to TRBD2. V shed 7 bases, J shed 8 bases, and the junction held 11 bases outside the gene matches. CDR3 length: 16 amino acids. CDR1 is MNHEY, CDR2 SMNVEV, per germline (reference sequence). CDR3: CASTRSGTSGTDEQFF. The CDR3 coding sequence is TGTGCCAGCACCCGGTCCGGGACTAGCGGGACCGATGAGCAGTTCTTC.

The chain carries TRBV10-3 and TRBJ2-7; 10 bases map to TRBD2. The CDR3 has 14 amino acids. Per germline, CDR1 ENHRY and CDR2 SYGVKD. J was trimmed by 2 bases and V by 6 bases; bases with no gene match: 4. This CDR3 is CAISPLAGTYEQYF. The DNA of the CDR3 is TGTGCCATCAGCCCACTAGCGGGGACCTACGAGCAGTACTTC.

V gene TRBV9 combines with J gene TRBJ2-5; TRBD2 matches 9 bases. The CDR3 runs to 17 residues. CDR1 SGDLS and CDR2 YYNGEE come from the germline V gene. The trim removed 0 bases at V and 3 bases at J, leaving 9 bases unmatched. Written as DNA, the CDR3 is TGTGCCAGCAGCGTAGCTTCCGGCGGGAGGGCCAAAGAGACCCAGTACTTC. Amino acids: CASSVASGGRAKETQYF.

The CDR3, as DNA: TGCGCCAGCAGCCTTACCAGGACAGGGTACGGATCTGGAAACACCATATATTTT. Translated: CASSLTRTGYGSGNTIYF. The chain couples TRBV5-1 to TRBJ1-3; 8 bases line up with TRBD1. CDR1 and CDR2 (germline): SGHRS, YFSETQ. The CDR3 covers 18 residues. V lost 4 bases and J lost 1; bases outside the gene matches: 13.

In its sample, this clone was seen a few times. The chain is built from TRBV28 and TRBJ1-5; D is unresolved. The CDR3 consists of 14 residues. Germline V lookup: CDR1 MDHEN, CDR2 SYDVKM. V lost 3 bases and J lost 0, with 6 bases in between. CDR3 bases: TGTGCCAGCAGTTTGAGTAGTAGCAATCAGCCCCAGCATTTT. Translated: CASSLSSSNQPQHF.

V and J are TRBV3-1 (or the pseudogene TRBV3-2) and TRBJ2-7; D not certain. This CDR3 comprises 11 residues. The V gene lost 4 bases and the J gene lost 6 bases, with 7 bases spanning the gap. The germline gives CDR1 LGHDT, CDR2 YNNKEL (reference sequence). The CDR3 region has the DNA TGTGCCAGCAGCCTAGCCGCCGAGCAGTACTTC. This translates into CASSLAAEQYF.

The V and J genes are TRBV28 and TRBJ2-2, with 8 bases lining up with TRBD1. This CDR3 has 15 residues. Germline assignment: CDR1 MDHEN and CDR2 SYDVKM. V dropped 5 bases and J dropped 6; count of bases not matched to a gene: 8. The CDR3 DNA follows: TGTGCCAGCAGTCGGCGACAGGGGTGGTCCGGGGAGCTGTTTTTT. The encoded protein is CASSRRQGWSGELFF.